This TCR beta chain was sequenced in a study of Graves' ophthalmopathy and Graves' hyperthyroidism. Study-level results: A 13-signature model separated ophthalmopathy from stable hyperthyroidism, reaching around 89% sensitivity and 75% to 83% specificity cross-validated.

From RNA, the CDR3 regions of TCR beta chains were amplified and sequenced. Amplification began with first-round RT-PCR using HTBI primers, then second-round multiplex PCR was performed. Via MiXCR, TCRdb re-called the multiplex PCR reads, giving one row per CDR3 protein. The table lists 400,000 or so distinct CDR3 sequences, roughly a sixth of them singletons. Germline CDR1 and CDR2: LGHNA and YNFKEQ. Trimming pared 0 bases from V and 2 bases from J, leaving 11 bases between. CDR3 length: 16 residues. This clonotype was found many times. The antigen remains unidentified. The sample was peripheral blood. The TCR originated in an adult woman with stable Graves' hyperthyroidism. The chain carries TRBV4-2 and TRBJ1-5; no reliable D call. For the CDR3, the DNA is TGTGCCAGCAGCCAAGATGCCAGTGGGGGCAATCAGCCCCAGCATTTT. It yields the protein CASSQDASGGNQPQHF.